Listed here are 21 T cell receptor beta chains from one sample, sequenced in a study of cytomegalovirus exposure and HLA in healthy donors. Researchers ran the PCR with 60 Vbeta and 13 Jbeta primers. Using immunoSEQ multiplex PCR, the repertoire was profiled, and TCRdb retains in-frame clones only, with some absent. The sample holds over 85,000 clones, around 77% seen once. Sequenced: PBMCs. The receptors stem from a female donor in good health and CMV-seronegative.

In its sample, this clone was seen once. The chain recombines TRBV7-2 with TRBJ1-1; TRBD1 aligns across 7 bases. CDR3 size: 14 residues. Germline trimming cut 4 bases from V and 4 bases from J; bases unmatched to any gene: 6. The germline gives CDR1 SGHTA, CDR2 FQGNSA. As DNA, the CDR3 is TGTGCCAGCAGCTCAACGTACAGGGGCACTGAAGCTTTCTTT. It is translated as CASSSTYRGTEAFF.

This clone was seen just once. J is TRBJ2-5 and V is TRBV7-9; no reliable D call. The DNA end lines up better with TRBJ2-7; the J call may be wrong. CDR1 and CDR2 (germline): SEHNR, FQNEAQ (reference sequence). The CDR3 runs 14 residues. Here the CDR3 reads CASSTLSSRNEQYF. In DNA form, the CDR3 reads TGTGCCAGCAGCACCTTGTCGTCAAGAAACGAGCAGTACTTC.

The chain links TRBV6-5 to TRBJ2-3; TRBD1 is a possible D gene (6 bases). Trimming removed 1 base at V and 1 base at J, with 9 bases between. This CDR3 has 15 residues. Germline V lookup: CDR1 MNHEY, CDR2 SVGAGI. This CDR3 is CASSYFRTGTDTQYF. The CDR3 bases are TGTGCCAGCAGTTACTTCCGGACAGGCACAGATACGCAGTATTTT.

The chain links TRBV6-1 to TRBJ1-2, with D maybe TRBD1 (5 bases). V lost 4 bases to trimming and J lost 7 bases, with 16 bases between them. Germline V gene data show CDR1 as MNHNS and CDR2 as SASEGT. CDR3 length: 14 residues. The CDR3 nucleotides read TGTGCCAGCAGTGTCCGGCGGGGGGGAGGTGGCTACACCTTC. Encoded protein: CASSVRRGGGGYTF.

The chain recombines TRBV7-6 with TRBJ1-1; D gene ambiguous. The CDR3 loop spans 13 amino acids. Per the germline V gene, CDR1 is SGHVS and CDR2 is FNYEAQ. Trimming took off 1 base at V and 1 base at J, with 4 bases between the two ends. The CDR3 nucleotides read TGTGCCAGCAGCTTAGTAGCGAACACTGAAGCTTTCTTT. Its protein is CASSLVANTEAFF.

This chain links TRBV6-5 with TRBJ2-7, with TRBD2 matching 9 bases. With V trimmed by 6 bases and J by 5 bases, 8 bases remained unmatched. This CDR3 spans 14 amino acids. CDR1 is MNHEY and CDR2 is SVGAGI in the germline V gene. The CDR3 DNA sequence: TGTGCCAGCAGGCAGGGACTAGCTCCCAACGAGCAGTACTTC. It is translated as CASRQGLAPNEQYF.

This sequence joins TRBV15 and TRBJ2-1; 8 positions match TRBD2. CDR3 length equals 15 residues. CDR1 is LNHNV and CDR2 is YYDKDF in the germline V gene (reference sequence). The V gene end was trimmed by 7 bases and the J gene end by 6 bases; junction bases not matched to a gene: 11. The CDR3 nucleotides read TGTGCCACCATTCCCCGGGAGGGCCGGAGCAATGAGCAGTTCTTC. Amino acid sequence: CATIPREGRSNEQFF.

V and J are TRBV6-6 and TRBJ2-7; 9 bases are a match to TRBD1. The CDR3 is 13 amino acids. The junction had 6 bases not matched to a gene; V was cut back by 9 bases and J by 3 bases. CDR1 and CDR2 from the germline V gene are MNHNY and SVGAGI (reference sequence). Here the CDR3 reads CASLPGQGYEQYF. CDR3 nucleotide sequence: TGTGCCAGTCTTCCGGGACAGGGCTACGAGCAGTACTTC.

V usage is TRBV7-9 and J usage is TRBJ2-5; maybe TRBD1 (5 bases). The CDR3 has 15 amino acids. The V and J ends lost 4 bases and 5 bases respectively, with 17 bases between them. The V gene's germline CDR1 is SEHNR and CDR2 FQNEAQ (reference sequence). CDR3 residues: CASSSFVRVGETQYF. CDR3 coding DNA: TGTGCCAGCAGCTCCTTCGTCAGGGTAGGGGAGACCCAGTACTTC.

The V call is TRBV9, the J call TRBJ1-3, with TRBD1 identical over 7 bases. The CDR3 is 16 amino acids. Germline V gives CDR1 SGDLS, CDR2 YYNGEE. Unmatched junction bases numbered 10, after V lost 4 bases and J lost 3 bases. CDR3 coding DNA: TGTGCCAGCAGCTCCAGGGGGGACTTCGGTGGAAACACCATATATTTT. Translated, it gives CASSSRGDFGGNTIYF. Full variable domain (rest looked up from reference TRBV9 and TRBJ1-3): DSGVTQTPKHLITATGQRVTLRCSPRSGDLSVYWYQQSLDQGLQFLIQYYNGEERAKGNILERFSAQQFPDLHSELNLSSLELGDSALYFCASSSRGDFGGNTIYFGEGSWLTVV.

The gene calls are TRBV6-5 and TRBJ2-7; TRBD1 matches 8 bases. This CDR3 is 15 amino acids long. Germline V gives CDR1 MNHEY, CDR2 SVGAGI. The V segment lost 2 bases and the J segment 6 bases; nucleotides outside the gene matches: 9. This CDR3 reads CASSYGAGGVGEQYF. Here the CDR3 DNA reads TGTGCCAGCAGTTACGGGGCAGGGGGCGTGGGCGAGCAGTACTTC.

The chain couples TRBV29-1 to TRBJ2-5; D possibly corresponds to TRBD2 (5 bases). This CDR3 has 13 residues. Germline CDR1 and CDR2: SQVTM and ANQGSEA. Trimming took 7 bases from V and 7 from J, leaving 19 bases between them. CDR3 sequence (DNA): TGCAGCGCAGAGGAACCCTCAGGAGGGACCCAGTACTTC. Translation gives CSAEEPSGGTQYF.

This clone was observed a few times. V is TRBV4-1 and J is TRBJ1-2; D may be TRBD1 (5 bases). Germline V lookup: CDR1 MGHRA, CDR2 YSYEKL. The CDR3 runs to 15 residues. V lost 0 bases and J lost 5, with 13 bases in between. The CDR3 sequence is CASSQDGQGTYGYTF. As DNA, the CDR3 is TGCGCCAGCAGCCAAGATGGGCAGGGCACTTATGGCTACACCTTC.

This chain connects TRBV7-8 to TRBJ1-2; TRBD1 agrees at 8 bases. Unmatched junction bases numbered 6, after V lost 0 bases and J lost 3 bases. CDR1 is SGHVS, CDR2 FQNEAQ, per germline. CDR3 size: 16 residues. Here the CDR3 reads CASSLARTGTHYGYTF. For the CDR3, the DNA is TGTGCCAGCAGCTTAGCTCGGACAGGGACACACTATGGCTACACCTTC. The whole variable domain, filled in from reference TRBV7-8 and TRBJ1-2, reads GAGVSQSPRYKVAKRGQDVALRCDPISGHVSLFWYQQALGQGPEFLTYFQNEAQLDKSGLPSDRFFAERPEGSVSTLKIQRTQQEDSAVYLCASSLARTGTHYGYTFGSGTRLTVV.

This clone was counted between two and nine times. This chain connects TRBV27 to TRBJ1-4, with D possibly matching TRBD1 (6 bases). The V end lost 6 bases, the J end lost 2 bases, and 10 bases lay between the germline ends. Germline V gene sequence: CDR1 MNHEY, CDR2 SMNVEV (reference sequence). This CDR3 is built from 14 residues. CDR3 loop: CASRRGGTNEKLFF. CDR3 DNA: TGTGCCAGCAGACGGGGGGGCACTAATGAAAAACTGTTTTTT.

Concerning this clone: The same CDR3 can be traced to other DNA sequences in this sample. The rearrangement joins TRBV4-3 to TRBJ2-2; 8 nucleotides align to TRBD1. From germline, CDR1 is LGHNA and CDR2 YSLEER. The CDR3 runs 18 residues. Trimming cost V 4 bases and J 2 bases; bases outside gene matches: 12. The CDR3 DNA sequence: TGCGCCAGCAGCCGACGTCCTGGGACAGGTTCTAACACCGGGGAGCTGTTTTTT. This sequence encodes CASSRRPGTGSNTGELFF.

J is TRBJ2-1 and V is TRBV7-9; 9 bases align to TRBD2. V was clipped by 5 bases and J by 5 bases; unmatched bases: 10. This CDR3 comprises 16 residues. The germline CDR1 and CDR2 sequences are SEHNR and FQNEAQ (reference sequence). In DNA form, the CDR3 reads TGTGCCAGCAGCCCCCCCTCAGCGGGAGGAAACAATGAGCAGTTCTTC. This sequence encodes CASSPPSAGGNNEQFF. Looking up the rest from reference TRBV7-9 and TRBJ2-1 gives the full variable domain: DTGVSQNPRHKITKRGQNVTFRCDPISEHNRLYWYRQTLGQGPEFLTYFQNEAQLEKSRLLSDRFSAERPKGSFSTLEIQRTEQGDSAMYLCASSPPSAGGNNEQFFGPGTRLTVL.

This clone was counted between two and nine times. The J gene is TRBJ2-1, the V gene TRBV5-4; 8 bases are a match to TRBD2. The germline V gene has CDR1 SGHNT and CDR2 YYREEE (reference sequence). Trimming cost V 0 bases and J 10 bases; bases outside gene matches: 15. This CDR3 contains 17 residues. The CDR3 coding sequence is TGTGCCAGCAGCTTGGGTACTAGCGGTACCCTGGCTAGCGAGCAGTTCTTC. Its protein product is CASSLGTSGTLASEQFF. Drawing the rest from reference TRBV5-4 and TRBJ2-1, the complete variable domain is ETGVTQSPTHLIKTRGQQVTLRCSSQSGHNTVSWYQQALGQGPQFIFQYYREEENGRGNFPPRFSGLQFPNYSSELNVNALELDDSALYLCASSLGTSGTLASEQFFGPGTRLTVL.

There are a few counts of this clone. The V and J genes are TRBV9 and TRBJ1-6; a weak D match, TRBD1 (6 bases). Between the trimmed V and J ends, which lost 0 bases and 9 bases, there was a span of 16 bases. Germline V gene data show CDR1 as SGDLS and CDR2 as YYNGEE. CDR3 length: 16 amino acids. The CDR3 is CASSVGDAGAGSPLHF. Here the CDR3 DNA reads TGTGCCAGCAGCGTAGGTGATGCGGGGGCCGGTTCACCCCTCCACTTT.

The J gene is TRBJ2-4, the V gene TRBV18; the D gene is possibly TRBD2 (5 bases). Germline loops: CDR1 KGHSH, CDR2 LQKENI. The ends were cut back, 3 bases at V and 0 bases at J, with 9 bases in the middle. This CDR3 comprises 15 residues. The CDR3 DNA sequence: TGTGCCAGCTCACCCCTGAGGGTAGCCAAAAACATTCAGTACTTC. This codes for CASSPLRVAKNIQYF.

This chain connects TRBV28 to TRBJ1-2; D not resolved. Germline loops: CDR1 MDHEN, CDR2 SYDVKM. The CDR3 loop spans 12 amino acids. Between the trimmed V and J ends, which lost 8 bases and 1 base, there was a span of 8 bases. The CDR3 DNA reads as TGTGCCAGCCGGGTCGGTAACTATGGCTACACCTTC. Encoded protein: CASRVGNYGYTF.